This record covers a single T cell receptor (beta chain). The sample comes from a study of blood T cell repertoires in COVID-19. V lost 6 bases and J 4 bases, leaving 16 bases between the germline ends. Per the germline V gene, CDR1 is LNHNV and CDR2 is YYDKDF (reference sequence). There are 15 residues in the CDR3. How the authors handled the data: Amplification from reference gene primers served as the basis for estimated nucleated cell counts. Using immunoSEQ multiplex PCR, the repertoire was profiled, and TCRdb retains in-frame clones only, with some absent. The V and J calls and the clone size are those of that table, but D and trimming were determined from the DNA. The table has tens of thousands of clones, roughly 82% seen once; the top ten hold approximately 25%.

The sequence derives from a man aged 60 to 69 with acute or convalescent COVID-19. V is TRBV15 and J is TRBJ1-3; D is undetermined. The sequenced sample consisted of peripheral blood. The CDR3 loop is CATSLSFPVGNTIYF. The CDR3 bases are TGTGCCACCAGTCTCTCATTCCCGGTAGGAAACACCATATATTTT.